Presented here are 22 T cell receptor beta chains from one specimen sequenced in a study of T cells in Graves' hyperthyroidism and ophthalmopathy. The TCR beta CDR3 regions underwent amplification using RNA transcripts as the source. In the first-round RT-PCR of the TCR CDR3, the HTBI primer set was used. TCRdb processed the multiplex PCR reads anew with MiXCR; each CDR3 protein has one entry. Of hundreds of thousands of distinct CDR3 sequences in the sample, roughly 15% were seen once. The sample was blood. All receptors derive from a woman between 45 and 60 years old with Graves' ophthalmopathy.

The chain combines TRBV10-3 with TRBJ2-1; 12 positions agree with TRBD2. CDR1 ENHRY and CDR2 SYGVKD come from the germline V gene. The V segment lost 8 bases and the J segment 3 bases; nucleotides outside the gene matches: 11. This CDR3 comprises 17 residues. The CDR3 nucleotides read TGTGCCATCCGGCTAGCGGGGGGGCGGAGGGGCTACAATGAGCAGTTCTTC. It translates to CAIRLAGGRRGYNEQFF.

The table lists this clonotype with many counts. This chain connects TRBV28 to TRBJ2-1; D not resolved. Per germline, CDR1 MDHEN and CDR2 SYDVKM. V lost 2 bases, J lost 0 bases, and 14 bases lay in between. This CDR3 is built from 17 residues. The CDR3 nucleotides are TGTGCCAGCAGTTTAATGCGGCGCAGTTTCTCCTACAATGAGCAGTTCTTC. It encodes CASSLMRRSFSYNEQFF.

V is TRBV25-1 and J is TRBJ1-1; D gene unclear. V lost 8 bases to trimming and J lost 4 bases, with 8 bases between them. The CDR3 has 11 residues. Germline CDR1 reads MGHDK; CDR2 reads SYGVNS. CDR3 bases: TGTGCCAGCTGTTGGGGCACTGAAGCTTTCTTT. Amino acids: CASCWGTEAFF.

This clonotype was detected ten times or more. The V gene is TRBV27, the J gene TRBJ1-2, with 10 bases lining up with TRBD1. V lost 3 bases, J lost 7 bases, and 20 bases stayed unmatched. The CDR3 loop spans 19 amino acids. Germline V gene data show CDR1 as MNHEY and CDR2 as SMNVEV (reference sequence). CDR3 in amino acids: CASSLRGRQGASLSVGYTF. The CDR3 DNA follows: TGTGCCAGCAGTTTGCGGGGGAGACAGGGGGCAAGCTTAAGTGTTGGCTACACCTTC.

The J gene is TRBJ2-5, the V gene TRBV28, with TRBD1 identical over 9 bases. V lost 8 bases and J lost 6; bases outside the gene matches: 13. Germline V CDR1 and CDR2: MDHEN, SYDVKM. This CDR3 is 15 amino acids long. The CDR3 spells CASATGTGLGKTQYF. DNA of the CDR3: TGTGCCAGCGCTACCGGGACAGGGTTGGGGAAGACCCAGTACTTC.

The table lists this clonotype with many counts. The genes are TRBV12-3 or TRBV12-4 and TRBJ2-7; 8 bases map to TRBD1. This CDR3 region has 16 residues. V lost 1 base and J lost 0; bases outside the gene matches: 5. The CDR3 region has the DNA TGTGCCAGCAGTTTAGGACCGGGACAGGCCTCCTACGAGCAGTACTTC. Amino acids: CASSLGPGQASYEQYF.

The sample holds many counts of this clonotype. This chain joins TRBV28 and TRBJ2-5; D unclear. V gave up 1 base and J gave up 11 bases, with 8 bases separating them. This CDR3 contains 11 residues. CDR1 is MDHEN and CDR2 is SYDVKM in the germline V gene. This chain's CDR3 is CASSLSRPQYF. The CDR3 bases are TGTGCCAGCAGTTTATCCCGCCCACAGTACTTC.

This clonotype was counted a few times. Since a much larger clone is just one base distant, this may be a read error. The chain uses TRBV6-1 and TRBJ2-1; 9 bases fit TRBD2. Looked up from germline, CDR1 is MNHNS and CDR2 is SASEGT. This CDR3 has 15 residues. This CDR3 is CASSPSGRPLNERFF. The CDR3 nucleotides read TGTGCCAGCAGTCCCAGCGGGAGGCCACTCAATGAGCGGTTCTTC.

Remarks on this clonotype: A much larger clone lies a single base off, so this may be a read error. The chain uses TRBV7-2 and TRBJ2-7; 11 nucleotides align to TRBD2. The CDR3 runs 17 residues. Germline CDR1 SGHTA, CDR2 FQGNSA. J lost 2 bases, V lost 8 bases, and 14 bases had no gene match. The CDR3 region is CASGQVASGRPTYEQYF. In DNA form, the CDR3 reads TGTGCCAGCGGCCAAGTCGCTAGCGGGAGGCCCACCTACGAGCAGTACTTC.

The V call is TRBV30, the J call TRBJ1-1; 7 nucleotides match TRBD1. The CDR3 loop spans 11 amino acids. Germline V CDR1 and CDR2: GTSNPN, SVGIG (reference sequence). V shed 8 bases and J 7 bases; nucleotides not matched to a gene: 7. The CDR3 spells CAADRRFEAFF. The CDR3 DNA reads as TGTGCCGCGGACAGGAGGTTTGAAGCTTTCTTT.

This clonotype appeared many times. This sequence joins TRBV4-3 and TRBJ2-3; 10 bases align to TRBD2. V dropped 1 base and J dropped 0; count of bases not matched to a gene: 1. This CDR3 is built from 16 residues. The germline V gene encodes CDR1 LGHNA and CDR2 YSLEER. The CDR3, as DNA: TGCGCCAGCAGCCAAGCGACTAGCGGGAGCACAGATACGCAGTATTTT. Its protein is CASSQATSGSTDTQYF.

J is TRBJ1-2 and V is TRBV6-1; no clear D gene. Trimming left V 6 bases short and J 3 bases short, with 14 bases between. The CDR3 spans 14 residues. Germline V gene lookup returns CDR1 MNHNS and CDR2 SASEGT. Here the CDR3 DNA reads TGTGCCAGCAGACCAACGTACGGGGACTATGGCTACACCTTC. Translation gives CASRPTYGDYGYTF.

The chain couples TRBV20-1 to TRBJ2-7; 9 bases are shared with TRBD1. Germline CDR1 and CDR2: DFQATT and SNEGSKA (reference sequence). J was trimmed by 3 bases and V by 1 base; bases with no gene match: 4. CDR3 size: 14 residues. The CDR3 here is CSARGDRAIYEQYF. As DNA, the CDR3 is TGCAGTGCTAGAGGGGACAGGGCGATCTACGAGCAGTACTTC.

The gene calls are TRBV7-9 and TRBJ1-2; D is undetermined. CDR3 size: 14 residues. Germline V gene data show CDR1 as SEHNR and CDR2 as FQNEAQ (reference sequence). With 1 base removed from V and 5 bases from J, the gap between germline ends came to 11 bases. The CDR3 sequence is CASSLVSGVYGYTF. The CDR3 DNA reads as TGTGCCAGCAGCTTAGTCTCGGGAGTTTATGGCTACACCTTC.

This sequence joins TRBV5-8 and TRBJ2-6; tentatively, D is TRBD1 (5 bases). The germline V gene encodes CDR1 SGHTS and CDR2 YDEGEE. V was cut by 1 base and J by 3 bases, with 11 bases left in between. CDR3 length equals 16 residues. The CDR3 region is CASSLLGRGGANVLTF. The CDR3 DNA is TGTGCCAGCAGCTTGCTCGGAAGGGGTGGGGCCAACGTCCTGACTTTC.

This clonotype was seen a handful of times. The chain recombines TRBV27 with TRBJ1-2, with a weak D call TRBD1 (5 bases). Deletions cut 8 bases from V and 7 bases from J, with 14 bases between. This CDR3 has 12 residues. Germline-derived CDR1 and CDR2 are MNHEY and SMNVEV (reference sequence). CDR3 nucleotides: TGTGCCAGCCTCAAAAGGGGCTTTGGCTACACCTTC. Amino acids: CASLKRGFGYTF.

This clonotype showed up many times. The V and J genes are TRBV30 and TRBJ2-1, with TRBD1 identical over 9 bases. The CDR3 consists of 15 residues. CDR1 and CDR2 from the germline V gene are GTSNPN and SVGIG (reference sequence). The J segment lost 1 base and the V segment lost 4 bases, leaving 5 bases of the junction unmatched. The DNA of the CDR3 is TGTGCCTGGACTCCGGGACAGGGATCCTACAATGAGCAGTTCTTC. This encodes CAWTPGQGSYNEQFF.

V and J are TRBV19 and TRBJ2-5, with D perhaps TRBD1 (6 bases). The V gene lost 3 bases and the J gene lost 5 bases, with 13 bases spanning the gap. The CDR3 runs to 14 residues. Germline V lookup: CDR1 LNHDA, CDR2 SQIVND (reference sequence). CDR3 nucleotides: TGTGCCAGTAGTATTGGCACAGGGTTGGAGACCCAGTACTTC. The encoded protein is CASSIGTGLETQYF.

This clonotype occurred a few times. DNA of the CDR3: TGCGCCAGCAGCCATCCGACAGGGGGTAATGAAAAACTGTTTTTT. Translated, it gives CASSHPTGGNEKLFF. The chain combines TRBV4-1 with TRBJ1-4, with 9 bases aligning to TRBD1. Germline CDR1 MGHRA, CDR2 YSYEKL. The V segment lost 3 bases and the J segment 4 bases; nucleotides outside the gene matches: 3. CDR3 length equals 15 residues.

This clonotype was recorded a few times. The J gene is TRBJ2-7, the V gene TRBV28; 8 bases are a match to TRBD2. Trimming at V came to 4 bases and at J to 2 bases, leaving 4 bases not matched to a gene. This CDR3 is 14 amino acids long. Germline V gene sequence: CDR1 MDHEN, CDR2 SYDVKM. The CDR3 reads CASSSGLGAYEQYF. CDR3 bases: TGTGCCAGCAGTTCGGGACTAGGAGCCTACGAGCAGTACTTC.

This clonotype occurred many times. This chain uses TRBV28 with TRBJ2-1; TRBD2 matches at 9 bases. CDR1 and CDR2 from the germline V gene are MDHEN and SYDVKM. V gave up 6 bases and J gave up 6 bases; unmatched junction bases: 6. The CDR3 sequence is 14 residues long. CDR3 DNA sequence: TGTGCCAGCAGCGTGGGACTAGCCCCCAATGAGCAGTTCTTC. Translated: CASSVGLAPNEQFF.

This clonotype was seen a single time. This may come from a read error, since a much larger clone is one base off. The V gene is TRBV2, the J gene TRBJ1-2, with 7 bases aligning to TRBD1. This CDR3 is built from 13 residues. Germline V gene data show CDR1 as SNHLY and CDR2 as FYNNEI. Here the CDR3 reads CASSGDSFYGCTF. The CDR3 nucleotides are TGTGCCAGCAGTGGGGACAGTTTCTATGGCTGCACCTTC.